Following are 23 T cell receptor beta chains from one sample sequenced in a study of control samples from healthy donors and cancer patients. Produced via immunoSEQ multiplex PCR; TCRdb's table is partial and in-frame only. The profile shows 350,000 to 450,000 clones, more than 80% of them singletons. Sequencing was carried out using PBMCs. The receptors were gathered from a man in his forties with head and neck cancer.

V is TRBV27 and J is TRBJ2-5; 8 bases agree with TRBD2. TRBJ2-7 matches the DNA end more closely, so the J call is doubtful. Germline loops: CDR1 MNHEY, CDR2 SMNVEV (reference sequence). This CDR3 contains 14 residues. CDR3 residues: CASSFSAGGYEQYF. The CDR3 coding sequence is TGTGCCAGCAGTTTTTCTGCGGGAGGCTACGAGCAGTACTTC.

The chain couples TRBV7-2 to TRBJ1-1; TRBD1 matches at 8 bases. This CDR3 has 14 amino acids. From germline, CDR1 is SGHTA and CDR2 FQGNSA. V gave up 2 bases and J gave up 6 bases; unmatched junction bases: 5. CDR3: CASSLQGAGAEAFF. CDR3 nucleotides: TGTGCCAGCAGCTTACAGGGGGCTGGCGCTGAAGCTTTCTTT.

The chain links TRBV30 to TRBJ1-2, with 9 bases matching TRBD1. This CDR3 region has 15 residues. The germline CDR1 and CDR2 sequences are GTSNPN and SVGIG (reference sequence). V trimming: 0 bases; J trimming: 0 bases; junction bases outside the gene matches: 2. The chain's CDR3 is CAWSVGTGTNYGYTF. The CDR3 region has the DNA TGTGCCTGGAGTGTCGGGACAGGGACTAACTATGGCTACACCTTC.

J is TRBJ2-2 and V is TRBV5-1; 7 nucleotides align to TRBD1. The J segment lost 3 bases and the V segment lost 0 bases, leaving 5 bases of the junction unmatched. The CDR3 loop spans 16 amino acids. Germline loops: CDR1 SGHRS, CDR2 YFSETQ. DNA for the CDR3: TGCGCCAGCAGCTTGGAGGCAGGGGGAGACACCGGGGAGCTGTTTTTT. Amino acids: CASSLEAGGDTGELFF. Combining the CDR3 with reference TRBV5-1 and TRBJ2-2 gives the whole variable domain KAGVTQTPRYLIKTRGQQVTLSCSPISGHRSVSWYQQTPGQGLQFLFEYFSETQRNKGNFPGRFSGRQFSNSRSEMNVSTLELGDSALYLCASSLEAGGDTGELFFGEGSRLTVL.

About this clone itself: A junction boundary mismatches the germline segment, possibly from a read error. This chain links TRBV7-3 with TRBJ2-5, with 12 bases fitting TRBD1. CDR3 size: 16 residues. From germline, CDR1 is SGHTA and CDR2 FQGTGA. CDR3 in amino acids: CANSLGTGGALETQYF. CDR3 coding DNA: TGTGCCAACAGCTTGGGGACAGGGGGCGCGTTAGAGACCCAGTACTTC. The full variable domain, completed using reference TRBV7-3 and TRBJ2-5, is GAGVSQTPSNKVTEKGKYVELRCDPISGHTALYWYRQSLGQGPEFLIYFQGTGAADDSGLPNDRFFAVRPEGSVSTLKIQRTERGDSAVYLCANSLGTGGALETQYFGPGTRLLVL.

V usage is TRBV6-2 or TRBV6-3 and J usage is TRBJ2-3; weak D call: TRBD1 (7 bases). The ends were cut back, 2 bases at V and 2 bases at J, with 17 bases in the middle. The CDR3 spans 17 residues. Per the germline V gene, CDR1 is MNHEY and CDR2 is SVGEGT. Here the CDR3 reads CASSYVIGGGDTDTQYF. CDR3 nucleotides: TGTGCCAGCAGTTACGTTATAGGGGGCGGGGACACAGATACGCAGTATTTT.

The rearrangement links TRBV5-4 to TRBJ1-6; D not resolved. The germline V gene encodes CDR1 SGHNT and CDR2 YYREEE (reference sequence). V was clipped by 1 base and J by 7 bases, with 12 bases between them. The CDR3 totals 15 residues. The CDR3 sequence is CASSLSGVYNSPLHF. The CDR3 DNA is TGTGCCAGCAGCTTGTCTGGGGTTTACAATTCACCCCTCCACTTT.

This chain links TRBV3-1 (or the pseudogene TRBV3-2) with TRBJ2-1; 10 nucleotides match TRBD2. This CDR3 has 15 amino acids. V shed 4 bases, J shed 3 bases, and the junction held 3 bases outside the gene matches. The germline gives CDR1 LGHDT, CDR2 YNNKEL (reference sequence). CDR3 sequence reads: CASSRSGGGYNEQFF. CDR3 sequence (DNA): TGTGCCAGCAGCCGAAGCGGGGGGGGCTACAATGAGCAGTTCTTC.

The rearrangement links TRBV5-1 to TRBJ2-2; 10 positions match TRBD1. The CDR3 has 14 residues. CDR1 is SGHRS and CDR2 is YFSETQ in the germline V gene. Trimming removed 7 bases from V and 5 bases from J; junction bases left unmatched: 5. The CDR3 protein is CASSGTGVTGELFF. Here the CDR3 DNA reads TGCGCCAGCTCAGGGACAGGGGTGACCGGGGAGCTGTTTTTT.

The rearrangement joins TRBV3-1 (or the pseudogene TRBV3-2) to TRBJ2-2; 9 bases line up with TRBD1. CDR3 length: 15 residues. Germline V lookup: CDR1 LGHDT, CDR2 YNNKEL (reference sequence). Trimming took 0 bases from V and 6 from J; bases not matched to a gene: 2. This chain's CDR3 is CASSQEDRGAGELFF. CDR3 nucleotides: TGTGCCAGCAGCCAAGAGGACAGGGGAGCCGGGGAGCTGTTTTTT.

Points on this clone: The same CDR3 arises from other DNA sequences in this sample as well. The V call is TRBV2, the J call TRBJ2-7; 8 positions match TRBD2. Trimming took 6 bases from V and 11 from J; bases not matched to a gene: 6. CDR3 length: 11 amino acids. CDR1 is SNHLY, CDR2 FYNNEI, per germline. The CDR3 is CASRVAGPEYF. DNA for the CDR3: TGTGCCAGCAGAGTAGCGGGGCCGGAGTACTTC.

The rearrangement uses TRBV18 and TRBJ2-5, with D unresolved. The germline CDR1 and CDR2 sequences are KGHSH and LQKENI. This CDR3 is built from 13 residues. V was shortened by 1 base and J by 5 bases, with 8 bases between the two germline ends. The CDR3 DNA follows: TGTGCCAGCTCACCACTAGCAGCCGAGACCCAGTACTTC. Translation gives CASSPLAAETQYF.

This rearrangement joins TRBV7-9 to TRBJ1-1; a weak D match, TRBD1 (5 bases). The CDR3 loop spans 11 amino acids. The V end lost 5 bases, the J end lost 6 bases, and 7 bases lay between the germline ends. Per germline, CDR1 SEHNR and CDR2 FQNEAQ (reference sequence). Here the CDR3 DNA reads TGTGCCAGCAGCCGACAGCCTGAAGCTTTCTTT. Its translation is CASSRQPEAFF.

The V call is TRBV4-1, the J call TRBJ2-2; D unresolved. This CDR3 is built from 16 residues. The V end was cut by 4 bases, the J end by 2 bases, with 14 bases between. From germline, CDR1 is MGHRA and CDR2 YSYEKL. In DNA, the CDR3 is TGCGCCAGCAGCCCGGACCCCGGGCGAAACACCGGGGAGCTGTTTTTT. Amino acids: CASSPDPGRNTGELFF.

The chain employs TRBV11-2 and TRBJ2-3; tentative D call: TRBD2 (5 bases). Germline loops: CDR1 SGHAT, CDR2 FQNNGV. The CDR3 length is 14 residues. V was shortened by 5 bases and J by 3 bases, with 12 bases between the two germline ends. CDR3 sequence reads: CASSQRSGTDTQYF. DNA for the CDR3: TGTGCCAGCAGCCAGCGGAGCGGTACAGATACGCAGTATTTT.

The chain recombines TRBV6-5 with TRBJ2-7; 9 bases align to TRBD1. There are 15 residues in the CDR3. Germline assignment: CDR1 MNHEY and CDR2 SVGAGI. After removal of 6 bases from V and 2 bases from J, the junction contained 8 bases not matched to a gene. The CDR3 nucleotides are TGTGCCAGCAGAAAGACACAGGGGGCAACCTACGAGCAGTACTTC. Translating gives CASRKTQGATYEQYF.

This sequence joins TRBV30 and TRBJ2-7, with 10 nucleotides matching TRBD1. The CDR3 consists of 12 residues. From germline, CDR1 is GTSNPN and CDR2 SVGIG (reference sequence). V lost 8 bases and J lost 3; bases outside the gene matches: 4. The DNA for the CDR3 is TGTGCCGGGACAGGGGATGGCTACGAGCAGTACTTC. Translating gives CAGTGDGYEQYF.

This clone was observed a few times. J is TRBJ2-3 and V is TRBV5-1; D possibly corresponds to TRBD1 (5 bases). The V gene lost 8 bases and the J gene lost 5 bases, with 18 bases spanning the gap. The CDR3 runs to 14 residues. In germline, CDR1 is SGHRS, CDR2 YFSETQ. CDR3 region: CASCRSQGLDTQYF. CDR3 DNA: TGCGCCAGTTGCAGGAGTCAGGGTCTAGATACGCAGTATTTT.

The rearrangement joins TRBV18 to TRBJ1-2; TRBD1 matches at 7 bases. The CDR3 contains 15 residues. CDR1 is KGHSH, CDR2 LQKENI, per germline. The V and J ends lost 6 bases and 2 bases, in that order; junction bases with no gene match: 9. The CDR3 sequence: CASSSVWDSNYGYTF. The CDR3, as DNA: TGTGCCAGCTCCTCCGTCTGGGACAGCAACTATGGCTACACCTTC.

V is TRBV29-1 and J is TRBJ2-7, with D tentatively TRBD1 or TRBD2 (6 bases each). V lost 4 bases and J lost 2, with 15 bases in between. Per the germline V gene, CDR1 is SQVTM and CDR2 is ANQGSEA. The CDR3 length is 14 residues. The CDR3 region is CSVVLWGATYEQYF. The CDR3 region has the DNA TGCAGCGTTGTATTGTGGGGGGCAACCTACGAGCAGTACTTC.

This rearrangement joins TRBV27 to TRBJ2-6, with a tentative D call TRBD2 (5 bases). Germline V gene lookup returns CDR1 MNHEY and CDR2 SMNVEV (reference sequence). The CDR3 is 15 amino acids. V was cut by 6 bases and J by 0 bases, with 9 bases left in between. The CDR3 is CASRGGLSGANVLTF. CDR3 sequence (DNA): TGTGCCAGCAGAGGTGGACTCTCTGGGGCCAACGTCCTGACTTTC.

The gene calls are TRBV10-3 and TRBJ1-1; TRBD1 matches 9 bases. This CDR3 is built from 19 residues. Looked up from germline, CDR1 is ENHRY and CDR2 is SYGVKD. With V trimmed by 6 bases and J by 0 bases, 17 bases remained unmatched. The CDR3 protein is CAISRSFNTGGNLNTEAFF. The CDR3 DNA reads TGTGCCATCAGCAGAAGCTTCAACACAGGGGGCAATTTGAACACTGAAGCTTTCTTT.

The genes are TRBV4-3 and TRBJ2-1, with D unclear. The CDR3 extends over 14 amino acids. Germline V lookup: CDR1 LGHNA, CDR2 YSLEER. The V and J ends lost 1 base and 5 bases respectively, with 9 bases between them. The CDR3 region is CASSQGLLDNEQFF. CDR3 DNA: TGCGCCAGCAGCCAAGGATTGCTTGACAATGAGCAGTTCTTC.